This paragraph reports one T cell receptor (beta chain). Its antigen remains unidentified. These data originate in a study of T-cell reconstitution after alpha-beta-depleted transplantation in children. Study-level points and caveats: Several hundred graft clones that had expanded were reportedly the source of alpha-beta T cells about two months after transplant.

The TCRbeta library incorporated unique molecular identifiers. TCRdb independently ran MiXCR on the PCR reads; one entry per CDR3 protein. The repertoire includes just over 950,000 distinct CDR3 sequences, roughly 29% of them detected once, and over 25% sits in the top ten. Trimming took 2 bases from V and 2 from J, leaving 16 bases between them. The CDR3 extends over 17 amino acids. The TCR comes from a boy in the first two years of life who had a stem cell transplant for SCID, so the T cells may come from the graft donor. The J gene is TRBJ1-5, the V gene TRBV12-3 or TRBV12-4; D is undetermined. Here the sequenced sample was PBMCs, mostly from graft donor cells, taken 360 days after TCRalphabeta/CD19-depleted stem cell transplant. CDR3 DNA sequence: TGTGCCAGCAGTTTAAATGGCGGCCTCGGGGGCAATCAGCCCCAGCATTTT. The encoded protein is CASSLNGGLGGNQPQHF.